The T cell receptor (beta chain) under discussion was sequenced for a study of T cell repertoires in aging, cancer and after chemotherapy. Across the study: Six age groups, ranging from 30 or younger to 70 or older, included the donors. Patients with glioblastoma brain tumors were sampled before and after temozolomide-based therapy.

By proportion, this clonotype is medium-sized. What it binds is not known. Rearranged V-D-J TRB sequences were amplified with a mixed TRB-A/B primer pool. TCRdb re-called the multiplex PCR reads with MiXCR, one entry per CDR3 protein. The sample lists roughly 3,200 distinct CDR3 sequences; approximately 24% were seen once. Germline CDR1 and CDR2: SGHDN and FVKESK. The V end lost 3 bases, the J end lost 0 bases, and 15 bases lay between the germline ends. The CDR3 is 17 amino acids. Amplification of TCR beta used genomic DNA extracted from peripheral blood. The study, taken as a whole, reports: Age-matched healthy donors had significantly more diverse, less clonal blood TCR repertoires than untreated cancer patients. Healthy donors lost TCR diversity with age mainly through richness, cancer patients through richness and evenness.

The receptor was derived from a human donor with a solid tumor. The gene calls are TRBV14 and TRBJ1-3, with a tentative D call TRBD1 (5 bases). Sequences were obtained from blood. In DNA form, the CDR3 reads TGTGCCAGCAGCCAGAACGGACACCTTTCCTCTGGAAACACCATATATTTT. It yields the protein CASSQNGHLSSGNTIYF. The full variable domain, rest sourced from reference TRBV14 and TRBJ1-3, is EAGVTQFPSHSVIEKGQTVTLRCDPISGHDNLYWYRRVMGKEIKFLLHFVKESKQDESGMPNNRFLAERTGGTYSTLKVQPAELEDSGVYFCASSQNGHLSSGNTIYFGEGSWLTVV.